This T cell receptor (beta chain) was retrieved from a study of regulatory T cells in long-lasting Graves disease. Trimming cost V 4 bases and J 8 bases; bases outside gene matches: 11. Germline V CDR1 and CDR2: SGHVS, FQNEAQ. The CDR3 covers 15 residues. Combining iRepertoire HTBI primers with Arm-PCR of CDR3 regions, the authors built TCR beta libraries. TCRdb reprocessed the multiplex PCR reads via MiXCR and lists one record per CDR3 protein. The sample lists 410,000 or so distinct CDR3 sequences, about 15% seen once, with over 15% in the top ten. As to time point: newly diagnosed GD, antithyroid drugs for less than 3 months. Scientists built the TCR library using RNA that was extracted from PBMCs. Graves' disease diagnosis followed American Thyroid Association guidelines. Patients came through an endocrinology department, and that department was in Xi'an, China. This clonotype has ten or more counts.

The data were also submitted as part of a second study, on T cells in Graves' hyperthyroidism and ophthalmopathy. From that report: Thyroid ultrasound, orbital computed tomography, clinical symptoms, and serum thyroxine and TRAb underpinned diagnoses.

Specimen: peripheral blood mononuclear cells (PBMCs), collected at new diagnosis, from a patient treated with antithyroid drugs. The chain combines TRBV7-8 with TRBJ2-4; TRBD1 matches at 7 bases. The source of this sequence is a woman aged 25 to 39 with Graves disease. CDR3 residues: CASSSLQGFLDIQYF. CDR3 nucleotides: TGTGCCAGCAGCTCCCTACAGGGGTTTTTAGACATTCAGTACTTC.